The sequence of this TCR beta chain was determined in a study of blood T cell repertoires in COVID-19. As for the study in general: PBMCs, B-cell-depleted T cells, or T cells provided the cDNA or gDNA that made up the material.

Germline lookup yields CDR1 SNHLY and CDR2 FYNNEI. V lost 9 bases, J lost 10 bases, and 24 bases lay in between. This CDR3 region has 14 residues. Assay used: immunoSEQ multiplex PCR; TCRdb lists only in-frame clones, some missing. The data show about 200,000 clones, with about 78% seen just once and 7.2% held by the top ten. The sequence was obtained from a woman between 65 and 79 years old with acute or convalescent COVID-19. The chain has TRBV2 and TRBJ1-1, with D perhaps TRBD1 (6 bases). Material for sequencing was peripheral blood. CDR3 DNA: TGTGCCAGGTGCCCCCCCATTGAGGCGGGGGCAGCTTTCTTT. Its translation: CARCPPIEAGAAFF.